This T cell receptor (beta chain) derives from a study of T-cell reconstitution after alpha-beta-depleted transplantation in children. TCRbeta library preparation incorporated unique molecular identifiers. TCRdb itself ran the PCR reads through MiXCR, one entry per CDR3 protein. The table has about 610,000 distinct CDR3 sequences, over 9.5% seen once. The CDR3 is made up of 14 amino acids. Between the trimmed V and J ends, which lost 5 bases and 4 bases, there was a span of 14 bases. In germline, CDR1 is MNHEY, CDR2 SVGEGT. V usage is TRBV6-2 or TRBV6-3 and J usage is TRBJ1-1; TRBD1 might be the D (6 bases). The sequence came from a human donor who donated a stem cell graft to a child with acute myeloid leukemia. The specimen comprised PBMCs from the stem cell graft donor, sampled from the stem cell graft. For the CDR3, the DNA is TGTGCCAGCAGTAATCCGGGACACCTCACTGAAGCTTTCTTT. Protein sequence: CASSNPGHLTEAFF.